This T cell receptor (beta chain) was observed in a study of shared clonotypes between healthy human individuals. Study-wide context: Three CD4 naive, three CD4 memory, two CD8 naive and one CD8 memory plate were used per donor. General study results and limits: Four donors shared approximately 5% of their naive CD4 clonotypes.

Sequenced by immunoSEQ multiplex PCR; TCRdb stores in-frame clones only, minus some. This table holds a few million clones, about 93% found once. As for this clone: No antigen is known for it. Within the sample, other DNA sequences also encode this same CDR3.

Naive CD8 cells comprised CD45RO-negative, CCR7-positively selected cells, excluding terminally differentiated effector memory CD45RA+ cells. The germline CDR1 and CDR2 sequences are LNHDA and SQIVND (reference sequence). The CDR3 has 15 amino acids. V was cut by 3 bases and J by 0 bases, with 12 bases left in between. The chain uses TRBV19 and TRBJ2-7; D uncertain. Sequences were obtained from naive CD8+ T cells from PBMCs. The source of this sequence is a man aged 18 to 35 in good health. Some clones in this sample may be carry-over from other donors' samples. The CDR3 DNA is TGTGCCAGTAGTATCGGTACGAGGAGCTCCTACGAGCAGTACTTC. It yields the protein CASSIGTRSSYEQYF.